Described below is a single T cell receptor (beta chain) sequence and its context. The antigen is not known. These data belong to a study of T cells in Graves' hyperthyroidism and ophthalmopathy. The investigators amplified TCR beta CDR3 regions from RNA transcripts. A first-round RT-PCR of the TCR CDR3 used the HTBI primer set. In TCRdb, the multiplex PCR reads were re-called with MiXCR into one record per CDR3 protein. The sample yields 550,000 to 800,000 distinct CDR3 sequences, about 15% seen once. Study results and limitations: Ophthalmopathy was told apart from stable hyperthyroidism by a 13 V-J model.

The germline V gene has CDR1 MNHEY and CDR2 SMNVEV (reference sequence). The V gene end was trimmed by 8 bases and the J gene end by 6 bases; junction bases not matched to a gene: 20. This CDR3 is built from 17 residues. PBMCs stemmed from less than 13 ml fresh peripheral blood. The sequence was obtained from a man aged 18 to 29 with Graves' hyperthyroidism. V is TRBV27 and J is TRBJ2-7; the match to TRBD1 covers 9 bases. Sequencing was performed on blood. The DNA of the CDR3 is TGTGCCAGCCGCCCTCTGGGACAGGGAGTCGGGGGCAGCGAGCAGTACTTC. This codes for CASRPLGQGVGGSEQYF.